Below are 28 T cell receptor beta chains sequenced from a single sample in a study of T cell repertoires and HLA-DP antigens. No antigen has been identified for these receptors. The protocol was immunoSEQ multiplex PCR, while the TCRdb copy is restricted to in-frame clones and leaves out a portion. The sample records about 110,000 clones, nearly 95% being singletons. Sequenced: CD4+ T cells from PBMCs. The receptors here all came from a woman under 30 in good health and CMV-seronegative.

This clone was seen a single time. CDR3 region: CASSVEPGQRNTEAFF. Here the CDR3 DNA reads TGTGCCAGCAGTGTGGAACCGGGACAACGGAACACTGAAGCTTTCTTT. The gene calls are TRBV6-1 and TRBJ1-1; the D gene is possibly TRBD1 (6 bases). The V gene's germline CDR1 is MNHNS and CDR2 SASEGT. Trimming shortened V by 4 bases and J by 1 base, and 16 bases separated the two germline ends. The CDR3 has 16 residues.

The chain carries TRBV7-9 and TRBJ2-1, with 14 bases lining up with TRBD2. The CDR3 loop spans 16 amino acids. The germline V gene encodes CDR1 SEHNR and CDR2 FQNEAQ (reference sequence). J lost 9 bases, V lost 5 bases, and 9 bases had no gene match. The CDR3 coding sequence is TGTGCCAGCAGCAAGTCGACTAGCGGGAGGGCCGGTGAGCAGTTCTTC. This gives the protein CASSKSTSGRAGEQFF.

The rearrangement uses TRBV6-5 and TRBJ2-1; D is uncertain. V was pared by 4 bases and J by 4 bases, with 5 bases between. The CDR3 consists of 12 residues. Looked up from germline, CDR1 is MNHEY and CDR2 is SVGAGI. The CDR3 loop reads CASSSTYNEQFF. The CDR3, as DNA: TGTGCCAGCAGTTCCACTTACAATGAGCAGTTCTTC.

The chain has TRBV14 and TRBJ2-1; 11 nucleotides agree with TRBD2. The CDR3 length is 16 residues. V was clipped by 4 bases and J by 4 bases; unmatched bases: 6. The germline CDR1 and CDR2 sequences are SGHDN and FVKESK. The DNA for the CDR3 is TGTGCCAGCAGCCCTATAGCGGGGGGGACTTACAATGAGCAGTTCTTC. This encodes CASSPIAGGTYNEQFF.

This clone was counted once. The rearrangement uses TRBV9 and TRBJ2-6, with a tentative D call TRBD2 (5 bases). The germline CDR1 and CDR2 sequences are SGDLS and YYNGEE. This CDR3 is 13 amino acids long. The V gene lost 3 bases and the J gene lost 12 bases, with 13 bases spanning the gap. The DNA of the CDR3 is TGTGCCAGCAGCGGAACGAGCCGGGGCGTCCTGACTTTC. Protein sequence: CASSGTSRGVLTF.

This sequence joins TRBV7-8 and TRBJ2-3, with 11 nucleotides matching TRBD2. The J segment lost 5 bases and the V segment lost 7 bases, leaving 11 bases of the junction unmatched. There are 16 residues in the CDR3. Germline V gene lookup returns CDR1 SGHVS and CDR2 FQNEAQ. CDR3 DNA: TGTGCCAGCACCTCAGGGCGACTAGCGGGATTAGATACGCAGTATTTT. Translation: CASTSGRLAGLDTQYF.

The chain couples TRBV7-3 to TRBJ2-4, with 7 nucleotides matching TRBD1. This CDR3 comprises 15 residues. The V gene's germline CDR1 is SGHTA and CDR2 FQGTGA. The junction had 8 bases not matched to a gene; V was cut back by 1 base and J by 8 bases. CDR3 sequence: CASSLNGRGSDIQYF. The CDR3 DNA sequence: TGTGCCAGCAGCTTAAACGGCAGGGGGTCGGACATTCAGTACTTC.

The rearrangement links TRBV5-6 to TRBJ1-4; D gene uncertain. Germline V lookup: CDR1 SGHDT, CDR2 YYEEEE. This CDR3 has 14 residues. V lost 2 bases to trimming and J lost 7 bases, with 12 bases between them. CDR3 sequence (DNA): TGTGCCAGCAGCTTCGCAGGCTCGAGTGAAAAACTGTTTTTT. Residues: CASSFAGSSEKLFF.

The chain uses TRBV6-5 and TRBJ1-2; the D is unclear. The length of the CDR3 is 11 residues. Trimming removed 6 bases at V and 4 bases at J, with 6 bases between. Germline CDR1 reads MNHEY; CDR2 reads SVGAGI. The CDR3 nucleotides read TGTGCCAGCAGGGACCTCTATGGCTACACCTTC. Translation: CASRDLYGYTF.

The chain has TRBV12-5 and TRBJ1-3; 9 bases are a match to TRBD1. V gave up 1 base and J gave up 4 bases; unmatched junction bases: 17. CDR1 and CDR2 from the germline V gene are LGHNT and FRNRAP. The CDR3 length is 20 residues. The CDR3: CASGLAVWDRDFSRGNTIYF. The CDR3 DNA is TGTGCTAGTGGTTTGGCTGTTTGGGACAGGGACTTCAGCAGAGGAAACACCATATATTTT.

The V call is TRBV19, the J call TRBJ1-2; no clear D. V lost 1 base and J lost 6, with 15 bases in between. CDR1 is LNHDA and CDR2 is SQIVND in the germline V gene (reference sequence). This CDR3 is built from 15 residues. The CDR3 sequence: CASSIAAGMGHGYTF. CDR3 in DNA: TGTGCCAGTAGTATAGCGGCGGGCATGGGTCATGGCTACACCTTC.

The chain joins TRBV6-5 to TRBJ1-2, with D perhaps TRBD1 (5 bases). The CDR3 has 14 residues. Germline CDR1 MNHEY, CDR2 SVGAGI. V was pared by 2 bases and J by 7 bases, with 14 bases between. The CDR3 protein is CASSYVAGVGGYTF. CDR3 nucleotide sequence: TGTGCCAGCAGTTACGTGGCGGGGGTCGGTGGCTACACCTTC.

V usage is TRBV6-5 and J usage is TRBJ2-7; 7 bases match TRBD1. This CDR3 contains 14 residues. The germline CDR1 and CDR2 sequences are MNHEY and SVGAGI. Unmatched junction bases numbered 1, after V lost 0 bases and J lost 2 bases. Here the CDR3 DNA reads TGTGCCAGCAGTTACTCTACAGGGGCCTACGAGCAGTACTTC. Its protein product is CASSYSTGAYEQYF.

The V gene is TRBV15, the J gene TRBJ2-5; D gene ambiguous. Per the germline V gene, CDR1 is LNHNV and CDR2 is YYDKDF (reference sequence). CDR3 length: 12 residues. V was shortened by 0 bases and J by 4 bases, with 3 bases between the two germline ends. The CDR3 reads CATSRDGETQYF. The CDR3 coding sequence is TGTGCCACCAGCAGAGACGGAGAGACCCAGTACTTC. Variable domain in full (rest from reference TRBV15 and TRBJ2-5): DAMVIQNPRYQVTQFGKPVTLSCSQTLNHNVMYWYQQKSSQAPKLLFHYYDKDFNNEADTPDNFQSRRPNTSFCFLDIRSPGLGDTAMYLCATSRDGETQYFGPGTRLLVL.

The chain employs TRBV5-6 and TRBJ2-7; 7 nucleotides line up with TRBD2. There are 15 residues in the CDR3. With 0 bases clipped from V and 5 bases from J, the junction kept 8 bases outside the gene matches. Germline CDR1 and CDR2: SGHDT and YYEEEE. This chain's CDR3 is CASSLARTRGHEQYF. The CDR3, as DNA: TGTGCCAGCAGCTTGGCAAGGACTAGGGGCCACGAGCAGTACTTC.

V and J are TRBV7-9 and TRBJ2-7; D not certain. This CDR3 region has 12 residues. V dropped 5 bases and J dropped 6 bases, with 11 bases sitting between them. The germline gives CDR1 SEHNR, CDR2 FQNEAQ (reference sequence). The CDR3 DNA reads as TGTGCCAGCAGCCACAATTTTGGCGAGCAGTACGTC. Encoded protein: CASSHNFGEQYV.

V gene TRBV6-5 combines with J gene TRBJ2-7; 7 positions match TRBD1. This CDR3 is 15 amino acids long. Losses at the gene ends were 2 bases for V and 3 bases for J; bases not matched to a gene: 7. The V gene's germline CDR1 is MNHEY and CDR2 SVGAGI. This chain's CDR3 is CASSYREGAGYEQYV. In nucleotides, the CDR3 is TGTGCCAGCAGTTACCGAGAGGGGGCTGGCTACGAGCAGTACGTC.

This chain uses TRBV7-9 with TRBJ1-1; 7 bases map to TRBD1. This CDR3 comprises 14 residues. The V segment lost 4 bases and the J segment 11 bases; nucleotides outside the gene matches: 13. Germline CDR1 and CDR2: SEHNR and FQNEAQ (reference sequence). The CDR3 sequence: CASSSDREGKGAFF. DNA of the CDR3: TGTGCCAGCAGCTCCGACAGGGAGGGCAAGGGCGCTTTCTTT.

The chain joins TRBV19 to TRBJ1-5, with 7 nucleotides matching TRBD1. Germline values: CDR1 LNHDA, CDR2 SQIVND (reference sequence). This CDR3 region has 15 residues. J gave up 4 bases and V 1 base, and 4 bases lay outside the gene matches. As DNA, the CDR3 is TGTGCCAGTAGTATAGTTTACAGGGGAAATCAGCCCCAGCATTTT. It is translated as CASSIVYRGNQPQHF.

The CDR3 DNA follows: TGTGCCTGGAGTCGCCAGGGGGTAGCTGAAGCTTTCTTT. Protein product: CAWSRQGVAEAFF. This chain connects TRBV30 to TRBJ1-1; 7 nucleotides align to TRBD1. The V gene end was trimmed by 2 bases and the J gene end by 6 bases; junction bases not matched to a gene: 6. The germline V gene encodes CDR1 GTSNPN and CDR2 SVGIG (reference sequence). This CDR3 has 13 residues.

The V gene is TRBV28, the J gene TRBJ2-7; TRBD1 might be the D (6 bases). This CDR3 region has 13 residues. Between the trimmed V and J ends, which lost 5 bases and 7 bases, there was a span of 15 bases. Germline-derived CDR1 and CDR2 are MDHEN and SYDVKM. The CDR3 here is CASSLGARMEQYF. CDR3 DNA: TGTGCCAGCAGTCTGGGGGCTCGAATGGAGCAGTACTTC.

This chain joins TRBV2 and TRBJ1-1, with D perhaps matching TRBD1 (6 bases). Trimming took off 5 bases at V and 2 bases at J, with 12 bases between the two ends. The CDR3 runs to 14 residues. Germline V gives CDR1 SNHLY, CDR2 FYNNEI. CDR3 DNA sequence: TGTGCCAGCAGTCCTGACAGGACCAACACTGAAGCTTTCTTT. Encoded protein: CASSPDRTNTEAFF.

The chain combines TRBV7-2 with TRBJ2-2; TRBD2 agrees at 14 bases. The CDR3 contains 17 residues. Germline loops: CDR1 SGHTA, CDR2 FQGNSA. Trimming removed 5 bases from V and 4 bases from J; junction bases left unmatched: 6. In DNA form, the CDR3 reads TGTGCCAGCAGCCGACTAGCGGGGGGGCGGGGCACCGGGGAGCTGTTTTTT. Its protein is CASSRLAGGRGTGELFF.

This chain's CDR3 is CASRDRGGTDTQYF. The CDR3 DNA reads as TGTGCCAGTAGAGACAGGGGAGGGACAGATACGCAGTATTTT. This rearrangement joins TRBV19 to TRBJ2-3; D might be TRBD1 (8 bases). The CDR3 sequence is 14 residues long. CDR1 and CDR2 (germline): LNHDA, SQIVND (reference sequence). V was shortened by 6 bases and J by 3 bases, with 13 bases between the two germline ends.

The rearrangement joins TRBV14 to TRBJ1-5, with 7 bases lining up with TRBD1. The V segment lost 0 bases and the J segment 2 bases; nucleotides outside the gene matches: 13. CDR3 length: 19 amino acids. Germline CDR1 and CDR2: SGHDN and FVKESK. CDR3 loop: CASSQDPWVAGGRNQPQHF. Written as DNA, the CDR3 is TGTGCCAGCAGCCAAGATCCCTGGGTAGCAGGGGGGCGCAATCAGCCCCAGCATTTT.

This sequence joins TRBV7-6 and TRBJ2-6; possible D gene TRBD2, 6 bases. Trimming removed 4 bases from V and 4 bases from J, with 11 bases in between. Per germline, CDR1 SGHVS and CDR2 FNYEAQ. There are 15 residues in the CDR3. CDR3 nucleotides: TGTGCCAGCAGCTCCCGGGGGTCAGGGGCCAACGTCCTGACTTTC. Protein: CASSSRGSGANVLTF. Using reference TRBV7-6 and TRBJ2-6 for the parts outside the CDR3, the full variable domain is GAGVSQSPRYKVTKRGQDVALRCDPISGHVSLYWYRQALGQGPEFLTYFNYEAQQDKSGLPNDRFSAERPEGSISTLTIQRTEQRDSAMYRCASSSRGSGANVLTFGAGSRLTVL.

The rearrangement uses TRBV7-2 and TRBJ2-1, with TRBD1 as a possible D gene (6 bases). The CDR3 consists of 11 residues. From germline, CDR1 is SGHTA and CDR2 FQGNSA. Trimming removed 5 bases from V and 9 bases from J, with 8 bases in between. For the CDR3, the DNA is TGTGCCAGCAGCCGAGGGGGTGAGCAGTTCTTC. Its protein is CASSRGGEQFF.

This clone was seen once. This chain uses TRBV19 with TRBJ1-5; weak D call: TRBD1 (6 bases). The germline V and J ends were trimmed by 6 bases and 4 bases, with 19 bases remaining between them. CDR3 length: 16 residues. Germline V gene sequence: CDR1 LNHDA, CDR2 SQIVND (reference sequence). The DNA of the CDR3 is TGTGCCAGTAGCTCAGAGGGACACCTAGGGAATCAGCCCCAGCATTTT. This translates into CASSSEGHLGNQPQHF.